This T cell receptor (beta chain) stems from a study of blood T cell repertoires in COVID-19. Study-wide background: Samples taken during acute and convalescent COVID-19 were collected in the United States, Italy and Spain. T cells, B-cell-depleted T cells, or PBMCs supplied cDNA or gDNA.

Germline CDR1 and CDR2: SGHVS and FQNEAQ. The CDR3 contains 16 residues. The V and J ends lost 1 base and 8 bases, in that order; junction bases with no gene match: 9. Original processing methods: Amplification with reference gene primers provided the estimates of nucleated cell counts. Libraries were prepared by immunoSEQ multiplex PCR; TCRdb keeps only in-frame clonotypes and omits some of them. Clone size and V and J calls were adopted from that table, with D and trimming inferred from the DNA. The table lists tens of thousands of clones, around 70% of them singletons, with approximately 15% in the top ten.

This sequence originates from a woman in her sixties or seventies with acute or convalescent COVID-19. The rearrangement links TRBV7-8 to TRBJ2-3; TRBD2 matches at 10 bases. Sequenced: peripheral blood. The CDR3 region is CASSLGPAGGSGTQYF. The CDR3 nucleotides read TGTGCCAGCAGCTTAGGGCCAGCGGGGGGGTCAGGTACGCAGTATTTT.